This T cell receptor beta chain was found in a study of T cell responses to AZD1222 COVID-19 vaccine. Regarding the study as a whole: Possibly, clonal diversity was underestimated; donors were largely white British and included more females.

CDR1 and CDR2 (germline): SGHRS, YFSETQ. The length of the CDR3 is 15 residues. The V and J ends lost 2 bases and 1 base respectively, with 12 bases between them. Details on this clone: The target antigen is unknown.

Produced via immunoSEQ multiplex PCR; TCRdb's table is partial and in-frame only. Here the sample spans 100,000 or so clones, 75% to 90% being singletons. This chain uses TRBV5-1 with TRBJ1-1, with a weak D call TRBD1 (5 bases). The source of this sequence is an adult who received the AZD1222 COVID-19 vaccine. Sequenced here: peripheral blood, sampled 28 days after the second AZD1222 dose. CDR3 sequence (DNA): TGCGCCAGCAGCTTAACCGGGACGGGGAACACTGAAGCTTTCTTT. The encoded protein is CASSLTGTGNTEAFF.